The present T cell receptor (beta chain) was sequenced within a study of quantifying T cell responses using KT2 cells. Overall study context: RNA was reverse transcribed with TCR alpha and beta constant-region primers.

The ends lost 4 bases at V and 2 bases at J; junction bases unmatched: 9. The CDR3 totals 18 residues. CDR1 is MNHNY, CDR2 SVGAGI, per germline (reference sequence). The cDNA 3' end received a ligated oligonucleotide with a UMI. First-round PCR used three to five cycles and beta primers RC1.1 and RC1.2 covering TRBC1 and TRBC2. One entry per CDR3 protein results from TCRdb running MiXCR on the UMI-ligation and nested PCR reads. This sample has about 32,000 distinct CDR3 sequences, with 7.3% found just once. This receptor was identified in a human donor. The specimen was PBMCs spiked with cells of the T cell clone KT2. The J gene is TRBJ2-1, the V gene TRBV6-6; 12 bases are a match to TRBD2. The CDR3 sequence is CASSFLAGGRNAYNEQFF. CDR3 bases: TGTGCCAGCAGTTTTCTAGCGGGGGGGAGGAACGCCTACAATGAGCAGTTCTTC.